A single sample is the source of the 5 T cell receptor beta chains below, sequenced in a study of blood T cell repertoires in COVID-19. The method was immunoSEQ multiplex PCR; TCRdb's version includes in-frame clones alone and lacks a portion of them. The sample yields around 310,000 clones, approximately 88% seen once. The sample comprised peripheral blood. The receptors derive from a woman between 50 and 59 years old with active or convalescent COVID-19.

V gene TRBV7-2 combines with J gene TRBJ1-5; 10 bases align to TRBD1. The CDR3 length is 15 residues. With V trimmed by 5 bases and J by 7 bases, 8 bases remained unmatched. CDR1 and CDR2 (germline): SGHTA, FQGNSA. CDR3 sequence reads: CASSLAGTGVQPQHF. In nucleotides, the CDR3 is TGTGCCAGCAGCCTGGCCGGGACAGGGGTCCAGCCCCAGCATTTT. Supplemented by reference TRBV7-2 and TRBJ1-5, the full variable domain reads GAGVSQSPSNKVTEKGKDVELRCDPISGHTALYWYRQSLGQGLEFLIYFQGNSAPDKSGLPSDRFSAERTGGSVSTLTIQRTQQEDSAVYLCASSLAGTGVQPQHFGDGTRLSIL.

This rearrangement joins TRBV27 to TRBJ1-2, with 7 bases identical to TRBD1. The V segment lost 5 bases and the J segment 8 bases; nucleotides outside the gene matches: 14. This CDR3 is built from 15 residues. Germline lookup yields CDR1 MNHEY and CDR2 SMNVEV (reference sequence). CDR3 sequence reads: CASSVSGTDRRGYTF. Here the CDR3 DNA reads TGTGCCAGCAGTGTCTCCGGGACAGATCGGCGGGGCTACACCTTC.

The rearrangement joins TRBV19 to TRBJ1-5; 8 bases match TRBD1. V shed 7 bases, J shed 0 bases, and the junction held 17 bases outside the gene matches. CDR3 length equals 19 residues. Germline V lookup: CDR1 LNHDA, CDR2 SQIVND (reference sequence). CDR3 sequence reads: CASTDFRGQGLYSNQPQHF. The CDR3 DNA sequence: TGTGCCAGTACCGACTTCAGAGGACAGGGCCTTTATAGCAATCAGCCCCAGCATTTT.

This clone was recorded only once. The chain joins TRBV5-8 to TRBJ1-2, with D tentatively TRBD1 (5 bases). CDR3 length equals 16 residues. The germline gives CDR1 SGHTS, CDR2 YDEGEE. Deletions cut 4 bases from V and 8 bases from J, with 24 bases between. Here the CDR3 DNA reads TGTGCCAGCAGCCAAGTAGGCCAGGGCTGGGTCCTCGGCTACACCTTC. Amino acid sequence: CASSQVGQGWVLGYTF.

This clone has just one count. The genes are TRBV5-8 and TRBJ2-5, with D perhaps TRBD1 (6 bases). The germline V gene encodes CDR1 SGHTS and CDR2 YDEGEE. The length of the CDR3 is 15 residues. Trimming removed 0 bases from V and 7 bases from J, with 16 bases in between. In nucleotides, the CDR3 is TGTGCCAGCAGCTTGGCAAGGGGGTCTACGGGGACCCAGTACTTC. Its protein is CASSLARGSTGTQYF. Full variable domain (missing parts from reference TRBV5-8 and TRBJ2-5): EAGVTQSPTHLIKTRGQQATLRCSPISGHTSVYWYQQALGLGLQFLLWYDEGEERNRGNFPPRFSGRQFPNYSSELNVNALELEDSALYLCASSLARGSTGTQYFGPGTRLLVL.